The 2 T cell receptor beta chains reported below all come from one sample, sequenced in a study of blood T cell repertoires in COVID-19 (TCRdb year 2020). Library prep was done by the immunoSEQ multiplex PCR assay. TCRdb holds this immuneACCESS table with in-frame rearrangements only. Some clones are missing; in checked studies, unresolved V genes explain under half, and the rest has no known cause. The sample records more than 85,000 clones, 80% to 90% of which are singletons. Clones ranked in the top ten supply about 1% of the sample. Sequences were obtained from peripheral blood. The receptors derive from a human donor in a cohort sampled during active COVID-19.

This chain joins TRBV11-2 and TRBJ2-5, with 12 bases that match TRBD2. CDR1 SGHAT and CDR2 FQNNGV come from the germline V gene. This CDR3 is built from 16 residues. J gave up 4 bases and V 5 bases, and 8 bases lay outside the gene matches. CDR3 coding DNA: TGTGCCAGCAGCCCTAGCGGGGGGGCGGGTCTAGAGACCCAGTACTTC. Translation gives CASSPSGGAGLETQYF.

The chain is built from TRBV14 and TRBJ2-3, with unresolved D. Germline assignment: CDR1 SGHDN and CDR2 FVKESK. Trimming cost V 1 base and J 10 bases, with 6 bases left between them. The CDR3 sequence is 11 residues long. CDR3 DNA: TGTGCCAGCAGCCAAGGGGCCGCGCAGTATTTT. Its translation: CASSQGAAQYF.